These 6 T cell receptor beta chains came from one sample sequenced in a study of OX40 agonist ivuxolimab in advanced cancers. The method was immunoSEQ multiplex PCR; TCRdb's version includes in-frame clones alone and lacks a portion of them. The sample has 100,000 or so clones; 90% are singletons. Material: CD4+ or CD8+ T cells sorted from blood, obtained in a trial of the OX40 agonist ivuxolimab. The receptors shown here come from an adult with an advanced solid tumor such as melanoma, head and neck, liver or kidney cancer.

In nucleotides, the CDR3 is TGTGCCAGCAGTCCCCACACGAATTCCTACGAGCAGTACTTC. Encoded protein: CASSPHTNSYEQYF. The J gene is TRBJ2-7, the V gene TRBV28; D gene unclear. This CDR3 is 14 amino acids long. Between the trimmed V and J ends, which lost 5 bases and 1 base, there was a span of 12 bases. CDR1 and CDR2 (germline): MDHEN, SYDVKM.

The chain carries TRBV9 and TRBJ2-3; perhaps TRBD2 as D (5 bases). The CDR3 length is 14 residues. V lost 2 bases and J 1 base, leaving 8 bases between the germline ends. Germline CDR1 and CDR2: SGDLS and YYNGEE. CDR3: CASSVGLGTDTQYF. As DNA, the CDR3 is TGTGCCAGCAGCGTCGGACTTGGCACAGATACGCAGTATTTT.

V gene TRBV5-6 combines with J gene TRBJ2-7; 14 bases are a match to TRBD2. The germline V gene encodes CDR1 SGHDT and CDR2 YYEEEE. The CDR3 length is 16 residues. V gave up 4 bases and J gave up 5 bases; unmatched junction bases: 8. CDR3 loop: CASSDWGLAGVHEQYF. CDR3 coding DNA: TGTGCCAGCAGCGACTGGGGACTAGCGGGAGTCCACGAGCAGTACTTC. Based on the CDR3 plus reference TRBV5-6 and TRBJ2-7, the full variable domain is DAGVTQSPTHLIKTRGQQVTLRCSPKSGHDTVSWYQQALGQGPQFIFQYYEEEERQRGNFPDRFSGHQFPNYSSELNVNALLLGDSALYLCASSDWGLAGVHEQYFGPGTRLTVT.

The V gene is TRBV7-2, the J gene TRBJ1-5; D gene uncertain. V was shortened by 2 bases and J by 0 bases, with 11 bases between the two germline ends. In germline, CDR1 is SGHTA, CDR2 FQGNSA. The CDR3 runs 16 residues. The CDR3 here is CASSLTTGFSNQPQHF. The CDR3 nucleotides are TGTGCCAGCAGCTTAACTACGGGGTTTAGCAATCAGCCCCAGCATTTT.

V and J are TRBV7-8 and TRBJ2-1; D is possibly TRBD1 (5 bases). Trimming stripped 0 bases from V and 15 bases from J, with 18 bases between. CDR1 is SGHVS and CDR2 is FQNEAQ in the germline V gene. The CDR3 totals 14 residues. The CDR3 sequence is CASSLASKGSGRFF. The CDR3 DNA follows: TGTGCCAGCAGCTTAGCTTCTAAGGGGTCGGGTCGGTTCTTC.

The J gene is TRBJ2-2, the V gene TRBV18, with 10 positions matching TRBD2. V gave up 4 bases and J gave up 3 bases; unmatched junction bases: 5. This CDR3 is 16 amino acids long. Per the germline V gene, CDR1 is KGHSH and CDR2 is LQKENI. Here the CDR3 reads CASSRGLASHTGELFF. CDR3 sequence (DNA): TGTGCCAGCTCACGGGGACTAGCGTCACACACCGGGGAGCTGTTTTTT.